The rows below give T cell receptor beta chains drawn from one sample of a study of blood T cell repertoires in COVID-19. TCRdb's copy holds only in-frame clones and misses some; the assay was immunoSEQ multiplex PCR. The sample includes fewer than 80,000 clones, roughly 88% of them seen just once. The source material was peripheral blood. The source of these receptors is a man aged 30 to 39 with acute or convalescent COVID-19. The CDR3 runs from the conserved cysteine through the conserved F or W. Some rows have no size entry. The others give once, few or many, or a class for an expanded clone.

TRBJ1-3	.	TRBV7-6	CASSTNNPKSGNTIYF
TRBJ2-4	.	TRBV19	CASSSQGSKNIQYF
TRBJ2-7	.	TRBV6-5	CASSYSFAGGYEQYF
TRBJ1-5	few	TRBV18	CASSPGQASNQPQHF
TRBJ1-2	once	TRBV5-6	CATKRAPDYGYTF
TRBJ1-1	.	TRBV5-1	CASSLEGVLNTEAFF
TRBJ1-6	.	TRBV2	CASSDRGNSPLHF
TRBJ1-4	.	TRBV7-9	CASSLADRGEKLFF
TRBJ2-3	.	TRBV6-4	CASSDSAATDTQYF
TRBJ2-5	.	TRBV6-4	CASCLTSLGSETQYF
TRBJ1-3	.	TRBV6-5	CASSRDIGNTIYF
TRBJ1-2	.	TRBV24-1	CATSDSTGEYGYTF
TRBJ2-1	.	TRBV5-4	CASSSNSGTRDNEQFF
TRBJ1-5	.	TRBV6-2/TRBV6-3	CASSYASGPQHF
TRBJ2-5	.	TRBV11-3	CASSPNTEQETQYF
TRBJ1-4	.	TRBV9	CASSGNRQGASNEKLFF
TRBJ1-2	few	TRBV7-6	CASSQGGAYGYTF
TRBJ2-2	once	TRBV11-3	CASSPTAVAGELFF
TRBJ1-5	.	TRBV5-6	CASSLFLEGAQEPQHF
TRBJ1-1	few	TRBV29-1	CSAEPTGQGTEAFF
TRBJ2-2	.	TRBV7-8	CASSLILAGGAGELFF
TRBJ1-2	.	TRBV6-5	CASNQGHQNYGYTF
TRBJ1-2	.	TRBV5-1	CASSLSFDGYTF
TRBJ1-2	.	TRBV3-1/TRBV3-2	CASSQVWDRRGYTF
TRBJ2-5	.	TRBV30	CAWRTSGNGAQYF
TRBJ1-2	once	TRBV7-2	CASSFRDRGGGYTF
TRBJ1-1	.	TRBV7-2	CASRVQSGGHETEAFF
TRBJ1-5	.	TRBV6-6	CASGTGPNQPQHF
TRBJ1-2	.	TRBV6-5	CASSSGALASNYGYTF
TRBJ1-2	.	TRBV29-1	CSVGSGDGYTF
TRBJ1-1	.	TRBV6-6	CASSYPHEPREAFF
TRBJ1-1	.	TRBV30	CAWSGRDRQGMNTEAFF
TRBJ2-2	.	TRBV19	CASTSGRANTGELFF
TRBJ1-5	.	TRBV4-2	CASSQTGGNRNQPQHF
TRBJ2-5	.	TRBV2	CASRGLRNQETQYF
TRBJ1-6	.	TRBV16	CASSQLIAANSPLHF
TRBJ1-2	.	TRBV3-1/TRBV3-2	CASRVDYGYTF
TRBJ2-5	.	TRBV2	CASSGGALETQYF
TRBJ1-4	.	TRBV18	CASSPNAINEKLFF
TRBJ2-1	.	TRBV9	CASSVQGTGYNEQFF
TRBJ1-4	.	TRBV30	CAWSLGGTGARKKLFF
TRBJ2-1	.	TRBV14	CASSQDRTGISYNEQFF
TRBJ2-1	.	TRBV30	CAWSVQGDNEQFF
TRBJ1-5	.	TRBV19	CASSLQQGSQPQHF
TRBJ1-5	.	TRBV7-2	CASSQQGYSNQPQHF
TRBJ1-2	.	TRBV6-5	CASSPKGVNYGYTF
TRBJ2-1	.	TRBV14	CASSAINPGLDKFF
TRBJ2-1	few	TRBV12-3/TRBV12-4	CASSFTGEQFF